This T cell receptor beta chain was captured in a study of CD8 T cells in Susac syndrome. Study-level points and caveats: Regarding the TCR sequencing and HLA analysis, the study admitted that a relatively small number of individuals were involved.

The multiple sclerosis controls were treatment-naive patients, and their relapsing-remitting disease was stable or active. Concerning this clonotype: What it recognizes is unknown.

V lost 0 bases to trimming and J lost 4 bases; unmatched junction nucleotides: 0. Per the germline V gene, CDR1 is ENHRY and CDR2 is SYGVKD. The CDR3 runs 14 residues. Reverse transcription of roughly 0.5 to 1 ug RNA was carried out with random hexamers. TCR beta CDR3 was amplified by immunoSEQ covering 54 Vbeta and 13 Jbeta. In TCRdb, the immunoSEQ multiplex PCR reads were re-called with MiXCR into one record per CDR3 protein. The table includes around 270,000 distinct CDR3 sequences, around 89% detected once. The V and J genes are TRBV10-3 and TRBJ2-1, with 7 positions matching TRBD1. The receptor was isolated from a human donor with multiple sclerosis. Sequencing was performed on CD8+ T cells from PBMCs. In DNA, the CDR3 is TGTGCCATCAGTGAGTCGGGACAGTACAATGAGCAGTTCTTC. Amino acids: CAISESGQYNEQFF.